This T cell receptor beta chain was sequenced during a study of cytomegalovirus exposure and HLA in healthy donors. Findings and limits, study-wide: What TCR beta sequences reportedly achieved was accurate prediction of HLA-A and HLA-B alleles in most subjects. Three CMV-associated chains were confirmed in vitro to be specific for CMV antigens.

This clone was recorded only once. The antigen is not known. It was with 60 Vbeta and 13 Jbeta primers that the PCR ran. Produced via immunoSEQ multiplex PCR; TCRdb's table is partial and in-frame only. The sample contains about 200,000 clones, over 75% of which appear only once. Per the germline V gene, CDR1 is SGHNT and CDR2 is YYREEE (reference sequence). V dropped 1 base and J dropped 1 base, with 9 bases sitting between them. The CDR3 covers 15 residues. The source is a woman aged 25 to 45 in good health and CMV-seronegative. The sample taken for sequencing was PBMCs. V and J are TRBV5-4 and TRBJ2-1; D not certain. The CDR3 DNA sequence: TGTGCCAGCAGCTTGTTCCCCGGGTCCTACAATGAGCAGTTCTTC. It is translated as CASSLFPGSYNEQFF.